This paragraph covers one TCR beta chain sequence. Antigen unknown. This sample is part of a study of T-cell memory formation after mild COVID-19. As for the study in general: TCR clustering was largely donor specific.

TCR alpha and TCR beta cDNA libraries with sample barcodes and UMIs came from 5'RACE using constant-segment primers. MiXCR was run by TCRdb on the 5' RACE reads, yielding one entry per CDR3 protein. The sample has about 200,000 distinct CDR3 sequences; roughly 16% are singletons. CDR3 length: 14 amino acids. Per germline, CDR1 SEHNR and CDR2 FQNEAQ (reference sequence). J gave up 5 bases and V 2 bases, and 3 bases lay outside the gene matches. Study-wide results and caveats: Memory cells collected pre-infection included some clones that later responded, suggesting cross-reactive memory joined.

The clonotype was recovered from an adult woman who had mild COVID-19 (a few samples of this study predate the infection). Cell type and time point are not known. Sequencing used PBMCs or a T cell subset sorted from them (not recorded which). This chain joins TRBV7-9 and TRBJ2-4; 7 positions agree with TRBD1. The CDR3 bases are TGTGCCAGCAGCTTATCAGGGGGAGAAAACATTCAGTACTTC. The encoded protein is CASSLSGGENIQYF.